This T cell receptor beta chain was captured in a study of cytotoxic CD8 clonotypes in ibrutinib-treated CLL. Study-wide context: The taking of response samples occurred after a median roughly twelve months of treatment, with a range of 6 to 36.

The assay was immunoSEQ multiplex PCR, and TCRdb's table has in-frame clones only and misses some. The repertoire holds about 140,000 clones, 80% seen once, with 7.6% in the top ten. The table lists this clone with a few counts. Trimming stripped 3 bases from V and 8 bases from J, with 10 bases between. The CDR3 covers 12 residues. Germline CDR1 is LNHDA and CDR2 is SQIVND (reference sequence). This sequence originates from a human donor with chronic lymphocytic leukemia. Specimen: PBMCs, collected after 36 months of ibrutinib treatment. The chain is built from TRBV19 and TRBJ1-2; D is unresolved. CDR3 sequence (DNA): TGTGCCAGTAGTATCGTGGGTCTGGGCTACACCTTC. The encoded protein is CASSIVGLGYTF.